This T cell receptor beta chain is from a study of blood T cell repertoires in COVID-19 (dated by TCRdb to about 2020). The study in broad terms: Samples from collaborators originated in the United States, Italy and Spain and spanned both the acute and convalescent phases of COVID-19. The prospective study material was composed of cDNA or gDNA derived from T cells, B-cell-depleted T cells, or PBMCs. Subjects who had been exposed to COVID-19, were actively infected with it, or had recovered from it provided the deeply sampled blood TCRbeta repertoires that made up the dataset. The repertoires were released in a freely available public database meant as a resource for research on the immune response to SARS-CoV-2. The samples were drawn from the first 160 participants of the ongoing ImmuneRACE study and from over 950 subjects provided by 6 global collaborators. A de-identified subject ID, COVID-19 status, age in years and sex were almost always included in the sample metadata. Where HLA class I and class II types were available, the types were taken from metadata supplied by the sample provider, not from assay-based typing.

The immunoSEQ Assay, a bias-controlled multiplex PCR, was used to amplify TCRbeta CDR3 regions from genomic DNA. The original methods were these. The number of nucleated cells in each sample was estimated from the amplification of reference gene primers within the assay. To quantify the absolute abundance of each unique TCRbeta CDR3 rearrangement, sequence reads were collapsed and filtered. For each sample, productive Simpson clonality was calculated as the square root of Simpson's diversity index across productive rearrangements. What TCRdb holds here is the immuneACCESS table cut down to in-frame rearrangements. Part of the clones is not present; checked against another copy, under half of the missing clones reflect an unresolved V gene, and the others are unexplained. D and trimming were read from the DNA, whereas the V and J calls and clone size are those reported in that table. For this sample the table gives about 41,000 clones, of which over 70% were detected only once. The ten biggest clones cover about 43% of the sample.

The paper as a whole reports these results and caveats: How much clinical and demographic metadata was included differed by source and by participant, and the metadata was provided uncurated.

Each collaborating institution followed its own protocols to collect whole blood in K2EDTA tubes. For TCRbeta analysis, collaborators shipped samples as frozen whole blood, isolated PBMCs, or DNA extracted from either of those sample types. Comments on this clone: What antigen it recognizes has not been identified. Germline is not matched at one junction end, which may reflect a read error.

Spanning cysteine to phenylalanine, the CDR3 consists of 13 amino acids. Left in the record is the CDR3 DNA by itself, 39 bases read in frame from the first base. The germline V gene encodes CDR1 LNHDA and CDR2 SQIVND (reference sequence). The chain is made from TRBV19 and TRBJ1-4; the D gene is not confidently resolved. The receptor comes from an elderly woman with active or convalescent COVID-19. The sequenced sample consisted of peripheral blood. The CDR3 reads as follows: CASSIVREEKLFF. Here is the DNA: TGTGCCAGTAGTATAGTACGGGAAGAAAAGCTGTTTTTT.